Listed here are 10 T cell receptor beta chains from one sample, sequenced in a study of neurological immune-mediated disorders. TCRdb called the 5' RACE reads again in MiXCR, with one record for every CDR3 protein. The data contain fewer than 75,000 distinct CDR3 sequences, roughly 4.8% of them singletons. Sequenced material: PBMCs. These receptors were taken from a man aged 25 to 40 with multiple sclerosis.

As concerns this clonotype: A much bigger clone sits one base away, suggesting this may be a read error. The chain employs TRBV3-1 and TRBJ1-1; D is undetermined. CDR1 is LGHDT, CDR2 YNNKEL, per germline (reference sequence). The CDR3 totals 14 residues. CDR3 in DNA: TGTGCCAGCAGCCAACTGGGCCCGAACACTGAATCTTTCTTT. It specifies CASSQLGPNTESFF.

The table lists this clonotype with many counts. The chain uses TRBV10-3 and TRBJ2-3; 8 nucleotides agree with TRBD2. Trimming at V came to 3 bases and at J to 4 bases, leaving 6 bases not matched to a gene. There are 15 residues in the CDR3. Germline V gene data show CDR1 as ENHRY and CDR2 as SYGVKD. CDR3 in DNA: TGTGCCATCAGTGATCCGGGGGGGCCAGCAGATACGCAGTATTTT. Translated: CAISDPGGPADTQYF.

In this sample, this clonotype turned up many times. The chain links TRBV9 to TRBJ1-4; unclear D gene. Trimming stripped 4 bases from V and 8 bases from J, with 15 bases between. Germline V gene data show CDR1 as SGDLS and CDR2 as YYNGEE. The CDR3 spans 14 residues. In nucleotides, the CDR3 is TGTGCCAGCAGCCCCAGCCAAGGAGGGGAAAAACTGTTTTTT. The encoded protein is CASSPSQGGEKLFF.

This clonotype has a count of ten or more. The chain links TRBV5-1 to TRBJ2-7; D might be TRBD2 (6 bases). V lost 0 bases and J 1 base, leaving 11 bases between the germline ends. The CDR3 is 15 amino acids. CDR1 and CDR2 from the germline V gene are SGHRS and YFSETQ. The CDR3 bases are TGCGCCAGCAGCTTGGGGACTACAAAGTCCTACGAGCAGTACTTC. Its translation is CASSLGTTKSYEQYF.

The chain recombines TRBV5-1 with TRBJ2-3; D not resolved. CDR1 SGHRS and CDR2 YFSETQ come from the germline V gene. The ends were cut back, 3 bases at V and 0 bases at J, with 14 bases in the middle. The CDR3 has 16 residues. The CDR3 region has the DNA TGCGCCAGCAGCTCCTTAGCCCGGTCTAGCACAGATACGCAGTATTTT. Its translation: CASSSLARSSTDTQYF.

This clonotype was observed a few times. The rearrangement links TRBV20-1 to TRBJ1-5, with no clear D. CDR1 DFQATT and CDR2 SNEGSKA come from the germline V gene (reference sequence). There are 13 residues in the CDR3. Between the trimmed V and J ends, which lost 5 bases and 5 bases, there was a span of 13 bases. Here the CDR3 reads CSAGGFPDQPQHF. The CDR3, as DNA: TGCAGTGCTGGAGGGTTCCCGGATCAGCCCCAGCATTTT.

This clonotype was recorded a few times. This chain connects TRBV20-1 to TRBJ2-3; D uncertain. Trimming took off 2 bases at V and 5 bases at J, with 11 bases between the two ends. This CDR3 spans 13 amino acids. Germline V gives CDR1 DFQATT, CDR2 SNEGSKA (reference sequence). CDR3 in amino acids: CSARQEKGDTQYF. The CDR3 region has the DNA TGCAGTGCTAGACAAGAAAAGGGAGATACGCAGTATTTT.

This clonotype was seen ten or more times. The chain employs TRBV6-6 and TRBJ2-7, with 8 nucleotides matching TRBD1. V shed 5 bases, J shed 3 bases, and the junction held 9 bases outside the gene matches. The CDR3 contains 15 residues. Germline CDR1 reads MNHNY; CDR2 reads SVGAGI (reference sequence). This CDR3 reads CASSAPGTGVYEQYF. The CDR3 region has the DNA TGTGCCAGCAGTGCTCCCGGGACAGGCGTCTACGAGCAGTACTTC.

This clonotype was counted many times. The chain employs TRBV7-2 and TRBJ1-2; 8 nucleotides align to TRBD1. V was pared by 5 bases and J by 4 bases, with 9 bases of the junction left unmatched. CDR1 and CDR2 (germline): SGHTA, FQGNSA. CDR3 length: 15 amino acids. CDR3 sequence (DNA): TGTGCCAGCAGCACTCGACAGGGGATAATCTATGGCTACACCTTC. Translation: CASSTRQGIIYGYTF.

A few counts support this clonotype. CDR3 DNA sequence: TGCGCCAGCAGCTTCGCAGCAGGGTGGGCCGGGGAGCTGTTTTTT. It translates to CASSFAAGWAGELFF. The chain joins TRBV5-1 to TRBJ2-2; the D gene is possibly TRBD1 (5 bases). The V gene's germline CDR1 is SGHRS and CDR2 YFSETQ. This CDR3 region has 15 residues. Trimming cost V 2 bases and J 6 bases, with 14 bases left between them. The full variable domain, completed using reference TRBV5-1 and TRBJ2-2, is KAGVTQTPRYLIKTRGQQVTLSCSPISGHRSVSWYQQTPGQGLQFLFEYFSETQRNKGNFPGRFSGRQFSNSRSEMNVSTLELGDSALYLCASSFAAGWAGELFFGEGSRLTVL.